The clone carrying this TCR beta chain was seen ten or more times. Individual TCR cDNA molecules each bore their own unique molecular identifier. TCRdb re-called the 5' RACE reads through MiXCR, storing one row per CDR3 protein. The data show 35,000 to 40,000 distinct CDR3 sequences, with approximately 6.8% seen just once and 29% held by the top ten. The time point is: sample taken at primary tumor resection. The sample belongs to a study of spatial heterogeneity in lung cancer. Study-wide context: Alpha-chain sequences were detected in numbers that were consistently lower than beta-chain sequences.

This CDR3 is built from 13 residues. Germline V gene lookup returns CDR1 SGHVS and CDR2 FNYEAQ. Trimming took 3 bases from V and 4 from J, leaving 9 bases between them. The chain is built from TRBV7-6 and TRBJ1-2, with D perhaps matching TRBD1 (6 bases). The TCR comes from a female donor with early-stage non-small cell lung cancer. Sequencing used PBMCs, obtained at surgery. The CDR3 reads CASSFNRAYGYTF. The DNA for the CDR3 is TGTGCCAGCAGCTTTAACAGGGCCTATGGCTACACCTTC.